The clone carrying this T cell receptor beta chain has a count of ten or more. As yet, its antigen is unknown. This sample was taken from a study of post-analysis software for immune sequencing data. Germline values: CDR1 SGHKS, CDR2 YYEKEE (reference sequence). The CDR3 has 15 residues. With 4 bases clipped from V and 0 bases from J, the junction kept 3 bases outside the gene matches. Study results and limitations: Controls showed lower frequencies than patients for 4 or 5 TRBV segments, and TRBV5-6, TRBV5-1 and TRBV20-1 were among these. Multiple sclerosis patients showed significantly lower normalized Chao1 diversity than controls did.

Researchers reported that TCR beta cDNA libraries carried unique molecular identifiers. TCRdb fed the PCR reads into MiXCR, producing one record per CDR3 protein. The top ten clones hold about 4.8% of a sample with hundreds of thousands of distinct CDR3 sequences, around 50% of them seen once. The sequenced material came from blood. The sequence came from a girl aged 5-17 years with multiple sclerosis. V is TRBV5-5 and J is TRBJ1-4, with TRBD1 identical over 7 bases. This CDR3 is CASSRTGATNEKLFF. CDR3 in DNA: TGTGCCAGCAGCAGGACAGGTGCAACTAATGAAAAACTGTTTTTT.